This T cell receptor (beta chain) comes out of a study of blood T cell repertoires in COVID-19. Study information: The samples span acute and convalescent COVID-19 from the United States, Italy and Spain. T cells, B-cell-depleted T cells, or PBMCs supplied cDNA or gDNA.

V gave up 6 bases and J gave up 0 bases; unmatched junction bases: 5. CDR3 size: 14 residues. CDR1 is SQVTM, CDR2 ANQGSEA, per germline. In the authors' methods: Reference gene primer amplification gave estimated nucleated cell counts. TCRdb's copy holds only in-frame clones and misses some; the assay was immunoSEQ multiplex PCR. Clone size and V and J calls were adopted from that table, with D and trimming inferred from the DNA. The sample includes about 130,000 clones, about 80% of them seen just once. The sequence derives from a woman between 45 and 65 years old with acute or convalescent COVID-19. Source material: peripheral blood. This chain uses TRBV29-1 with TRBJ1-3; 7 nucleotides align to TRBD1. The CDR3 DNA is TGCAGCGTCACCGGGACAGCCTCTGGAAACACCATATATTTT. Its protein is CSVTGTASGNTIYF.